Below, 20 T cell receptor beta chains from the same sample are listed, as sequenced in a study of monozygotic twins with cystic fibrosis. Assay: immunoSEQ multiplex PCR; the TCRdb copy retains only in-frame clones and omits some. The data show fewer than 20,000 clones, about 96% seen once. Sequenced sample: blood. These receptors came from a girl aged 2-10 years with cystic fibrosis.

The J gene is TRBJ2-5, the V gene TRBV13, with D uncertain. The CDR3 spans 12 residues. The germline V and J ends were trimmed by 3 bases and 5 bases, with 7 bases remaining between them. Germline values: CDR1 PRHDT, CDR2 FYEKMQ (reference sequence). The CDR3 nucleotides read TGTGCCAGCAGCTTGGGATGGGAGACCCAGTACTTC. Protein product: CASSLGWETQYF.

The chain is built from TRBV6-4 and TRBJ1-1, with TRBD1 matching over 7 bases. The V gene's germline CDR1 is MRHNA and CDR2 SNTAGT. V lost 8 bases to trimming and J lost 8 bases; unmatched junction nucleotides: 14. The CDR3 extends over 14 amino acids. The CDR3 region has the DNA TGTGCCAGCCCGGGTGTAGGCAAGGACAGGGAAGCTTTCTTT. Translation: CASPGVGKDREAFF.

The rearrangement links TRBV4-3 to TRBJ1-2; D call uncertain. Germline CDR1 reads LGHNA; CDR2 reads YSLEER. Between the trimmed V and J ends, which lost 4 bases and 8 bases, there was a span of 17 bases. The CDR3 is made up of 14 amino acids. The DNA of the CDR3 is TGCGCCAGCAGCCCCGATCTGGGTAGGTCGGGCTACACCTTC. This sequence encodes CASSPDLGRSGYTF.

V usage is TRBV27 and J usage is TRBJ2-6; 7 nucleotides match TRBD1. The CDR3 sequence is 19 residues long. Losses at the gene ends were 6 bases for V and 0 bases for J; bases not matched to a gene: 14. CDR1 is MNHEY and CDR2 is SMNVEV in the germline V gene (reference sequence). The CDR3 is CASRPRQGRGLSGANVLTF. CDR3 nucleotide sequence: TGTGCCAGCAGACCAAGACAGGGAAGAGGTCTCTCTGGGGCCAACGTCCTGACTTTC.

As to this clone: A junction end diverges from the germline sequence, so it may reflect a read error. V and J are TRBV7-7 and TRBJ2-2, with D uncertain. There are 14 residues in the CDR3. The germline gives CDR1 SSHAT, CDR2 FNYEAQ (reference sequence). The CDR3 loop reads CASSLAGNTGELFF. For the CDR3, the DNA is TGTGCTAGCAGCTTAGCAGGGAACACCGGGGAGCTGTTTTTT. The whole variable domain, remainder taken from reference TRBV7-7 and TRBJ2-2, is GAGVSQSPRYKVTKRGQDVTLRCDPISSHATLYWYQQALGQGPEFLTYFNYEAQPDKSGLPSDRFSAERPEGSISTLTIQRTEQRDSAMYRCASSLAGNTGELFFGEGSRLTVL.

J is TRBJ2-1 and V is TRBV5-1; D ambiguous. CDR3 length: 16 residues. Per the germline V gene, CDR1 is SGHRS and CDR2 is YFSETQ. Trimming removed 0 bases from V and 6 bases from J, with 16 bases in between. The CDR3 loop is CASSLGSLGISNEQFF. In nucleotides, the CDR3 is TGCGCCAGCAGCTTGGGGTCTTTGGGGATTTCCAATGAGCAGTTCTTC.

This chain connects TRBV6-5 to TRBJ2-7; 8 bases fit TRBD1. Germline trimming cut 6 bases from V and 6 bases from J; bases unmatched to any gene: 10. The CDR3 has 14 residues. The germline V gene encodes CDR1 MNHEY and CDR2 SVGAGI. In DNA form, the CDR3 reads TGTGCCAGCAGCCCAAGACAGGGGCCCCTCGAGCAGTACTTC. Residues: CASSPRQGPLEQYF.

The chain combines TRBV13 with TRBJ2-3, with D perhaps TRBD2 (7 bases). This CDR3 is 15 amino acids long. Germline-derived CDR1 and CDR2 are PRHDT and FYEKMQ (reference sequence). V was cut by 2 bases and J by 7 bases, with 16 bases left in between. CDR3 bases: TGTGCCAGCAGCTTAAGGGGGGGCCGTCTGAATACGCAGTATTTT. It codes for CASSLRGGRLNTQYF.

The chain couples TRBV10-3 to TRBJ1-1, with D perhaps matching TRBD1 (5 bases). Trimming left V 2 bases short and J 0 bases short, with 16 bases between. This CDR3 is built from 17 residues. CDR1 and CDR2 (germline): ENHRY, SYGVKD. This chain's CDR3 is CAISELRGNNVNTEAFF. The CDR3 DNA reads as TGTGCCATCAGTGAGCTTAGGGGTAACAATGTGAACACTGAAGCTTTCTTT.

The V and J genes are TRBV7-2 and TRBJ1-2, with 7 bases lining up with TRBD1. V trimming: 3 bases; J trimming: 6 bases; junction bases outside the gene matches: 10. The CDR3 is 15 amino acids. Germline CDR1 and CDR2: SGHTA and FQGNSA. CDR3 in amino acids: CASSFSTRQGDGYTF. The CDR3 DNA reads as TGTGCCAGCAGCTTCTCAACCCGACAGGGTGATGGCTACACCTTC.

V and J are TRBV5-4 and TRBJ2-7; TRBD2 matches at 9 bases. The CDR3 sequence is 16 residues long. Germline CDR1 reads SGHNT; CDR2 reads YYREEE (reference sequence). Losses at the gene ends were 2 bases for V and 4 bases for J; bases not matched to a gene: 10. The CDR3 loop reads CASSLSASGTGYEQYF. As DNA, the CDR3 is TGTGCCAGCAGCTTATCAGCTAGCGGGACGGGTTACGAGCAGTACTTC.

CDR3 nucleotide sequence: TGCAGCGCCCATACTAACTATGGCTACACCTTC. Translating gives CSAHTNYGYTF. The chain uses TRBV29-1 and TRBJ1-2; D ambiguous. The CDR3 has 11 amino acids. V gave up 7 bases and J gave up 0 bases, with 6 bases separating them. Germline V gives CDR1 SQVTM, CDR2 ANQGSEA.

CDR3 amino acids: CASSFQLVGGANEKLFF. For the CDR3, the DNA is TGTGCCAGCAGCTTTCAATTGGTTGGGGGAGCTAATGAAAAACTGTTTTTT. The chain links TRBV4-2 to TRBJ1-4; possibly TRBD1 for D (5 bases). The CDR3 is made up of 17 amino acids. V lost 5 bases and J 3 bases, leaving 19 bases between the germline ends. The germline gives CDR1 LGHNA, CDR2 YNFKEQ.

The CDR3 is CASSLGSFLGMNTEAFF. CDR3 DNA sequence: TGTGCCAGCAGCTTAGGTAGTTTCTTAGGGATGAACACTGAAGCTTTCTTT. This chain joins TRBV7-8 and TRBJ1-1; D remains unclear. Germline assignment: CDR1 SGHVS and CDR2 FQNEAQ. There are 17 residues in the CDR3. Between the trimmed V and J ends, which lost 1 base and 0 bases, there was a span of 15 bases.

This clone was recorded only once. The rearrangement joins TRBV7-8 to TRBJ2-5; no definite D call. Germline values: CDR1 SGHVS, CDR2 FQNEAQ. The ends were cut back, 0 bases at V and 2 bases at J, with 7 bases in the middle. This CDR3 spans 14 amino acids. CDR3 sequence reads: CASSLAGRQETQYF. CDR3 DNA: TGTGCCAGCAGCTTAGCTGGCAGGCAAGAGACCCAGTACTTC.

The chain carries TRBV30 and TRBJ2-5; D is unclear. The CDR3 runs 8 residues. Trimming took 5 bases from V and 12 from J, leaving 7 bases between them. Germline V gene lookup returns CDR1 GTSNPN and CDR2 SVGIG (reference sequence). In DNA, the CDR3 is TGTGCCTGGGAGAAAAAGTACTTC. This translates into CAWEKKYF. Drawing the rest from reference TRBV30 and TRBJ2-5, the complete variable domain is SQTIHQWPATLVQPVGSPLSLECTVEGTSNPNLYWYRQAAGRGLQLLFYSVGIGQISSEVPQNLSASRPQDRQFILSSKKLLLSDSGFYLCAWEKKYFGPGTRLLVL.

The CDR3 here is CASSESRGTSGDTGELFF. CDR3 in DNA: TGTGCCAGCAGTGAATCGAGGGGGACTAGCGGAGACACCGGGGAGCTGTTTTTT. The chain recombines TRBV2 with TRBJ2-2, with 11 nucleotides matching TRBD2. The J segment lost 3 bases and the V segment lost 2 bases, leaving 8 bases of the junction unmatched. The CDR3 covers 18 residues. Germline assignment: CDR1 SNHLY and CDR2 FYNNEI.

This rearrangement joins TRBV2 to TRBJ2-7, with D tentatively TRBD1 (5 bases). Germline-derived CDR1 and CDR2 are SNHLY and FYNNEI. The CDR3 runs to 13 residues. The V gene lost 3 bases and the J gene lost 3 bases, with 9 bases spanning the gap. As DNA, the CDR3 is TGTGCCAGCAGTGACACAGGAAACTACGAGCAGTACTTC. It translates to CASSDTGNYEQYF. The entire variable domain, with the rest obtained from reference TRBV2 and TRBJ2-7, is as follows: EPEVTQTPSHQVTQMGQEVILRCVPISNHLYFYWYRQILGQKVEFLVSFYNNEISEKSEIFDDQFSVERPDGSNFTLKIRSTKLEDSAMYFCASSDTGNYEQYFGPGTRLTVT.

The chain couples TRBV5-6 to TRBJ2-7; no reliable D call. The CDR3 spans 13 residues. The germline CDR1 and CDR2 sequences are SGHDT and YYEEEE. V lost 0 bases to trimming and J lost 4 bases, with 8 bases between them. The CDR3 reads CASSLAVGYEQYF. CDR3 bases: TGTGCCAGCAGCTTGGCCGTGGGATACGAGCAGTACTTC.

CDR3 coding DNA: TGTGCCAGCAGCTTTACCGGGACAGAGAACTATGGCTACACCTTC. Residues: CASSFTGTENYGYTF. The rearrangement links TRBV11-3 to TRBJ1-2; 7 nucleotides match TRBD1. The length of the CDR3 is 15 residues. CDR1 SGHNT and CDR2 YENEEA come from the germline V gene. Trimming cost V 3 bases and J 2 bases; bases outside gene matches: 6. Based on the CDR3 plus reference TRBV11-3 and TRBJ1-2, the full variable domain is EAGVVQSPRYKIIEKKQPVAFWCNPISGHNTLYWYLQNLGQGPELLIRYENEEAVDDSQLPKDRFSAERLKGVDSTLKIQPAELGDSAVYLCASSFTGTENYGYTFGSGTRLTVV.